What follows are 10 T cell receptor beta chains derived from one specimen sequenced in a study of CD8 T cells in ankylosing spondylitis. MiXCR, run by TCRdb on the 5' RACE reads, gives a single entry per CDR3 protein. Among hundreds of thousands of distinct CDR3 sequences listed, around 25% were seen once. Sequencing was carried out using blood, either unsorted or a sorted T cell fraction (not recorded which). The origin of the receptors is a male donor with ankylosing spondylitis or in good health (not recorded which).

In this sample, this clonotype turned up many times. The rearrangement links TRBV29-1 to TRBJ2-1, with 9 bases that match TRBD2. This CDR3 comprises 12 residues. V trimming: 3 bases; J trimming: 10 bases; junction bases outside the gene matches: 4. Per germline, CDR1 SQVTM and CDR2 ANQGSEA. Here the CDR3 DNA reads TGCAGCGTTGACGGGCTAGCGGGAGAGCAGTTCTTC. Translation: CSVDGLAGEQFF.

This clonotype occurred a few times. The CDR3 coding sequence is TGTGCCAGCAGTGAAGCGGGCAGGATGGGTTTCGAGCAGTACTTC. Amino acids: CASSEAGRMGFEQYF. The chain recombines TRBV2 with TRBJ2-7; no reliable D call. The CDR3 sequence is 15 residues long. With 0 bases removed from V and 6 bases from J, the gap between germline ends came to 15 bases. Per germline, CDR1 SNHLY and CDR2 FYNNEI.

The chain has TRBV6-5 and TRBJ2-4, with D possibly being TRBD1 (5 bases). Germline values: CDR1 MNHEY, CDR2 SVGAGI. This CDR3 contains 16 residues. The ends were cut back, 4 bases at V and 0 bases at J, with 13 bases in the middle. CDR3 sequence reads: CASSLNRQLAKNIQYF. The CDR3 DNA reads as TGTGCCAGCAGTTTGAACAGGCAACTAGCCAAAAACATTCAGTACTTC.

A word on this clonotype: A read error may explain this, as a much larger clone is one base away. The chain links TRBV11-1 to TRBJ2-1; 9 positions match TRBD2. Germline V gene sequence: CDR1 SGHAT, CDR2 FQDESV (reference sequence). The CDR3 has 16 residues. Germline trimming cut 6 bases from V and 6 bases from J; bases unmatched to any gene: 12. CDR3 region: CASRPLLAGSFNEQFF. DNA of the CDR3: TGTGCCAGCAGACCACTTCTAGCGGGAAGTTTCAATGAGCAGTTCTTC.

The rearrangement links TRBV20-1 to TRBJ1-2, with D tentatively TRBD1 (5 bases). The germline CDR1 and CDR2 sequences are DFQATT and SNEGSKA (reference sequence). This CDR3 comprises 14 residues. The V end lost 1 base, the J end lost 7 bases, and 16 bases lay between the germline ends. CDR3 sequence reads: CSARGGRVDSGYTF. As DNA, the CDR3 is TGCAGTGCTAGAGGCGGTAGGGTAGACAGTGGCTACACCTTC.

The chain couples TRBV5-1 to TRBJ2-7; a weak D match, TRBD1 (6 bases). Trimming took 4 bases from V and 2 from J, leaving 13 bases between them. The CDR3 loop spans 14 amino acids. CDR1 and CDR2 from the germline V gene are SGHRS and YFSETQ. The CDR3, as DNA: TGCGCCAGCAGCGGCGACAGGCATACCTACGAGCAGTACTTC. Residues: CASSGDRHTYEQYF. Supplemented by reference TRBV5-1 and TRBJ2-7, the full variable domain reads KAGVTQTPRYLIKTRGQQVTLSCSPISGHRSVSWYQQTPGQGLQFLFEYFSETQRNKGNFPGRFSGRQFSNSRSEMNVSTLELGDSALYLCASSGDRHTYEQYFGPGTRLTVT.

There are many counts of this clonotype. This chain joins TRBV12-3 or TRBV12-4 and TRBJ2-5; 7 nucleotides agree with TRBD1. This CDR3 contains 15 residues. Losses at the gene ends were 1 base for V and 5 bases for J; bases not matched to a gene: 7. The chain's CDR3 is CASSLGTGVTETQYF. The CDR3 DNA reads TGTGCCAGCAGTTTAGGGACAGGAGTGACGGAGACCCAGTACTTC.

This chain links TRBV20-1 with TRBJ2-5; D is perhaps TRBD1 (6 bases). The CDR3 totals 14 residues. Germline loops: CDR1 DFQATT, CDR2 SNEGSKA (reference sequence). Between the trimmed V and J ends, which lost 3 bases and 1 base, there was a span of 12 bases. The CDR3 DNA sequence: TGCAGTGCTAGGCAGGGGTGGGTCCAAGAGACCCAGTACTTC. This gives the protein CSARQGWVQETQYF.

The chain joins TRBV5-1 to TRBJ2-1; D is perhaps TRBD1 or TRBD2 (5 bases each). With 2 bases removed from V and 3 bases from J, the gap between germline ends came to 12 bases. This CDR3 has 15 residues. The germline gives CDR1 SGHRS, CDR2 YFSETQ. The CDR3 DNA is TGCGCCAGCAGCTTCCCCGGGACCAACTACAATGAGCAGTTCTTC. It yields the protein CASSFPGTNYNEQFF.

This clonotype showed up many times. The chain joins TRBV27 to TRBJ2-6; the D gene is possibly TRBD1 (6 bases). Per the germline V gene, CDR1 is MNHEY and CDR2 is SMNVEV (reference sequence). Trimming removed 2 bases from V and 2 bases from J, with 7 bases in between. The CDR3 contains 15 residues. The CDR3 sequence: CASSLKGAGANVLTF. The DNA for the CDR3 is TGTGCCAGCAGTTTAAAGGGGGCTGGGGCCAACGTCCTGACTTTC.